The 2 T cell receptor beta chains below come from one sample, sequenced in a study of cytomegalovirus exposure and HLA in healthy donors. In the PCR, 60 Vbeta and 13 Jbeta primers were used. Measured with immunoSEQ multiplex PCR; TCRdb has only the in-frame clones, and not every one. The sample comprises about 170,000 clones, approximately 73% of which are singletons, and 5% to 5.5% rests with the top ten. The source material was PBMCs. These receptors came from a woman between 18 and 29 years old in good health and CMV-seropositive.

The genes are TRBV7-2 and TRBJ1-2; the D gene is possibly TRBD1 (6 bases). CDR1 and CDR2 from the germline V gene are SGHTA and FQGNSA. Trimming pared 2 bases from V and 8 bases from J, leaving 21 bases between. The CDR3 spans 16 residues. The CDR3 here is CASSLSGTSSIRGYTF. The CDR3, as DNA: TGTGCCAGCAGCTTAAGTGGGACATCCTCAATTCGAGGCTACACCTTC.

J is TRBJ2-5 and V is TRBV6-4; 10 nucleotides line up with TRBD2. Germline CDR1 reads MRHNA; CDR2 reads SNTAGT. The CDR3 covers 15 residues. Trimming cost V 6 bases and J 2 bases; bases outside gene matches: 6. The CDR3 sequence: CASRDSGGGQETQYF. The CDR3, as DNA: TGTGCCAGCAGGGACAGCGGGGGGGGGCAAGAGACCCAGTACTTC.